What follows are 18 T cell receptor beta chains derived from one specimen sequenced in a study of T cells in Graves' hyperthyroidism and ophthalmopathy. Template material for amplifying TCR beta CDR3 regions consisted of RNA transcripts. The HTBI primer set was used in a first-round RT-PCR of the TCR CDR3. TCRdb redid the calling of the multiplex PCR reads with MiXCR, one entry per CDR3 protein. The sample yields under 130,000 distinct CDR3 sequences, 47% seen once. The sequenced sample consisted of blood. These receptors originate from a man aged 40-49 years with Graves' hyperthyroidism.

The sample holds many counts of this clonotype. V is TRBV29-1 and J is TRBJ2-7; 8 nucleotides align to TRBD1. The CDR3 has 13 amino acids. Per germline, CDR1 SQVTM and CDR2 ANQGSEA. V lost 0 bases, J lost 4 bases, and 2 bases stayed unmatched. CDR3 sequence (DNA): TGCAGCGTTGAAGATCAGGGGGCTTACGAGCAGTACTTC. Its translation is CSVEDQGAYEQYF.

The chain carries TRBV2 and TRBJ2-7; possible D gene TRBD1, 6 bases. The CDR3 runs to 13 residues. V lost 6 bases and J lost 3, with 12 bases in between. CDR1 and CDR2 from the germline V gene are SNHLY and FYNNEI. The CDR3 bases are TGTGCCAGCAGCACAGGACAGAACTACGAGCAGTACTTC. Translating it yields CASSTGQNYEQYF.

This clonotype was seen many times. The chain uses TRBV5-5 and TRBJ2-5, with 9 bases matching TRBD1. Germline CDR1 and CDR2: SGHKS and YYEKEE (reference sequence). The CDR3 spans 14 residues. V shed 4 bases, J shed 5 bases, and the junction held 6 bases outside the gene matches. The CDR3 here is CASSGGQGGETQYF. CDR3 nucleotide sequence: TGTGCCAGCAGCGGGGGACAGGGAGGGGAGACCCAGTACTTC.

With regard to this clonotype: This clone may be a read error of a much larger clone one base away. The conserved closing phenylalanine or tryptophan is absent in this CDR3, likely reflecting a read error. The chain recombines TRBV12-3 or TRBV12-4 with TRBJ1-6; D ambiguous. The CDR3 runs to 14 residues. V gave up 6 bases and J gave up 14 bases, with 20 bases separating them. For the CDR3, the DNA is TGTGCCAGCAGCCAAGGAGGGCAAGGGTCGGCCCTCCACCTT. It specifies CASSQGGQGSALHL.

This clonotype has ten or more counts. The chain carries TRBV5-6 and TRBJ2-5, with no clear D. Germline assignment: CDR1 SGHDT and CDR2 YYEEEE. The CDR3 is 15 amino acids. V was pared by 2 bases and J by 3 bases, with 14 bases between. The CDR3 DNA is TGTGCCAGCAGCTTTAGGCAGGATTTTAAAGAGACCCAGTACTTC. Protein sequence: CASSFRQDFKETQYF.

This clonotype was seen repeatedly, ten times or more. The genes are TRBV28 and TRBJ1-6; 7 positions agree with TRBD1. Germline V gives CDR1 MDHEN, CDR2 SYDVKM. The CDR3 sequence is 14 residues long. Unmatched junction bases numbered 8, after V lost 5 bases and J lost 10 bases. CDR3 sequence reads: CASSLRTGHSPLHF. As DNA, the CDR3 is TGTGCCAGCAGTCTCCGGACAGGTCACTCACCCCTCCACTTT.

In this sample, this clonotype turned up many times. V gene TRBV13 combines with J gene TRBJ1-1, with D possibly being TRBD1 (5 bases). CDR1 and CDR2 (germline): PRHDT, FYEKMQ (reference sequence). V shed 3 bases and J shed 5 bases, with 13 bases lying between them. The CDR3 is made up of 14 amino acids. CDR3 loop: CASSFATEGTEAFF. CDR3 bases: TGTGCCAGCAGCTTTGCGACAGAAGGTACTGAAGCTTTCTTT.

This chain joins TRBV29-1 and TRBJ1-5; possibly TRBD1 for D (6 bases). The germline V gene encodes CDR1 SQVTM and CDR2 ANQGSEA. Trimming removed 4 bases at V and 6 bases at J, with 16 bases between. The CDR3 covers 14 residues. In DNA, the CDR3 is TGCAGCGTTGTTGGCGGCAGGGGTTGTCAGCCCCAGCATTTT. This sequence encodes CSVVGGRGCQPQHF.

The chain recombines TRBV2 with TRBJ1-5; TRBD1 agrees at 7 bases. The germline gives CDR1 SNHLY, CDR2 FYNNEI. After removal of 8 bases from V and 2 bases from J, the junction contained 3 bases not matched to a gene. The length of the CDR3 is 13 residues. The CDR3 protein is CASDRVGNQPQHF. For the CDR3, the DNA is TGTGCCAGCGACAGGGTGGGCAATCAGCCCCAGCATTTT. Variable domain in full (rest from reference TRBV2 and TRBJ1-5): EPEVTQTPSHQVTQMGQEVILRCVPISNHLYFYWYRQILGQKVEFLVSFYNNEISEKSEIFDDQFSVERPDGSNFTLKIRSTKLEDSAMYFCASDRVGNQPQHFGDGTRLSIL.

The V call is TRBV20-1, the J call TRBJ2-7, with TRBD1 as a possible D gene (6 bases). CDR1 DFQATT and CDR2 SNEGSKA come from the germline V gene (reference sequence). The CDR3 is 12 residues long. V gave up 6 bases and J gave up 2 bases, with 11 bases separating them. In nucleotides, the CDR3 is TGCAGTGCCCTACAGGGAGCCTACGAGCAGTACTTC. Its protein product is CSALQGAYEQYF.

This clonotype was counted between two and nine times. The CDR3 protein is CAWSVQLGAPLHF. The CDR3 bases are TGTGCCTGGAGTGTGCAGCTTGGGGCACCCCTCCACTTT. The rearrangement links TRBV30 to TRBJ1-6; no definite D call. V was trimmed by 0 bases and J by 11 bases, leaving 11 bases between them. Germline CDR1 and CDR2: GTSNPN and SVGIG (reference sequence). CDR3 size: 13 residues.

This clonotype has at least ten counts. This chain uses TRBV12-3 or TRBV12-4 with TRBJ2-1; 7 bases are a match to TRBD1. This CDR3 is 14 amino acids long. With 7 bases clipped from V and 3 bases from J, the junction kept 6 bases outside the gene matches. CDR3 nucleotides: TGTGCCAGCACCCAGGGACAGTACTACAATGAGCAGTTCTTC. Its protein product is CASTQGQYYNEQFF.

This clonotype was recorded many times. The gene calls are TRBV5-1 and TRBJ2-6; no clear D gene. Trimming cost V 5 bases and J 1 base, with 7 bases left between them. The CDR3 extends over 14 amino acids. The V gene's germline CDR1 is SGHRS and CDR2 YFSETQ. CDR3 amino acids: CASRGLSGANVLTF. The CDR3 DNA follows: TGCGCCAGCAGAGGGCTGTCTGGGGCCAACGTCCTGACTTTC.

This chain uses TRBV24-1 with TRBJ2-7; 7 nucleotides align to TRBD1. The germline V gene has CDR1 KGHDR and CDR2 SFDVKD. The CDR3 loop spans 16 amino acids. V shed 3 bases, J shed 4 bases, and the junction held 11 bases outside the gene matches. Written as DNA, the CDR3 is TGTGCCACCAGTGATCCACGATCCGGGACAGAATACGAGCAGTACTTC. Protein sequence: CATSDPRSGTEYEQYF.

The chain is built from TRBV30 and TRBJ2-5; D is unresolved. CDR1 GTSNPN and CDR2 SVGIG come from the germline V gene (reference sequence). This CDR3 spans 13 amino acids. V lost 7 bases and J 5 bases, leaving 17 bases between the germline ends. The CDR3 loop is CASTSPGRETQYF. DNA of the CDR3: TGTGCCTCCACGAGCCCAGGTCGGGAGACCCAGTACTTC.

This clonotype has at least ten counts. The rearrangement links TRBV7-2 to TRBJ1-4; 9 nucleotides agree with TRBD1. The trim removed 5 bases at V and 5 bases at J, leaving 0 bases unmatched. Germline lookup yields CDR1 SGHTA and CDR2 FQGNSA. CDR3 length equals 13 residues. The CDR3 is CASSGQGNEKLFF. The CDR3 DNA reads TGTGCCAGCAGCGGACAGGGGAATGAAAAACTGTTTTTT. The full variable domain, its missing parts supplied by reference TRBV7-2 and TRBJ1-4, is GAGVSQSPSNKVTEKGKDVELRCDPISGHTALYWYRQSLGQGLEFLIYFQGNSAPDKSGLPSDRFSAERTGGSVSTLTIQRTQQEDSAVYLCASSGQGNEKLFFGSGTQLSVL.

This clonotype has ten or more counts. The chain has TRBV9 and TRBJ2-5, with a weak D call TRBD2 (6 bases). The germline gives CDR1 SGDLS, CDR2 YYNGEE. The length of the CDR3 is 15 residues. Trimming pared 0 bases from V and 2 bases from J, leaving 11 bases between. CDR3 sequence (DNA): TGTGCCAGCAGCGTAGCGCCTAGCGCTCAAGAGACCCAGTACTTC. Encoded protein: CASSVAPSAQETQYF. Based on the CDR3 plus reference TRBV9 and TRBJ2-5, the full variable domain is DSGVTQTPKHLITATGQRVTLRCSPRSGDLSVYWYQQSLDQGLQFLIQYYNGEERAKGNILERFSAQQFPDLHSELNLSSLELGDSALYFCASSVAPSAQETQYFGPGTRLLVL.

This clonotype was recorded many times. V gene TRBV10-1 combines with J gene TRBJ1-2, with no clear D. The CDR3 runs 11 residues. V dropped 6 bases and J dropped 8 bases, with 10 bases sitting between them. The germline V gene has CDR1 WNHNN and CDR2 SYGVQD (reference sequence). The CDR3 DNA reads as TGCGCCAGCAGCGATGGCGGCGGCTACACCTTC. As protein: CASSDGGGYTF.